The 32 T cell receptor beta chains given below trace back to one sample, sequenced in a study of cytomegalovirus exposure and HLA in healthy donors. Measured with immunoSEQ multiplex PCR; TCRdb has only the in-frame clones, and not every one. The sample lists 55,000 to 75,000 clones; 94% were seen once. Sequencing used PBMCs. These receptors originate from a man aged 18 to 35 in good health and CMV-seropositive.

The genes are TRBV28 and TRBJ2-7, with TRBD1 as a possible D gene (6 bases). The CDR3 spans 14 residues. CDR1 is MDHEN and CDR2 is SYDVKM in the germline V gene. Trimming took off 5 bases at V and 4 bases at J, with 15 bases between the two ends. The CDR3 region has the DNA TGTGCCAGCAGTCCACGGGACACATCTTACGAGCAGTACTTC. Encoded protein: CASSPRDTSYEQYF. Using reference TRBV28 and TRBJ2-7 for the parts outside the CDR3, the full variable domain is DVKVTQSSRYLVKRTGEKVFLECVQDMDHENMFWYRQDPGLGLRLIYFSYDVKMKEKGDIPEGYSVSREKKERFSLILESASTNQTSMYLCASSPRDTSYEQYFGPGTRLTVT.

The rearrangement links TRBV11-2 to TRBJ1-3; 9 bases are shared with TRBD1. Germline V gives CDR1 SGHAT, CDR2 FQNNGV. Trimming at V came to 2 bases and at J to 2 bases, leaving 13 bases not matched to a gene. This CDR3 is 19 amino acids long. The CDR3 protein is CASSLHPDRGPTTGNTIYF. CDR3 nucleotide sequence: TGTGCCAGCAGCTTACATCCGGACAGGGGTCCTACCACTGGAAACACCATATATTTT.

This clone showed up just once. The chain links TRBV27 to TRBJ2-1; D not certain. Germline CDR1 MNHEY, CDR2 SMNVEV (reference sequence). The V end lost 4 bases, the J end lost 8 bases, and 9 bases lay between the germline ends. CDR3 length equals 12 residues. The CDR3 bases are TGTGCCAGCAGTTCCCCTTTCGATGAGCAGTTCTTC. Amino acids: CASSSPFDEQFF.

This clone came up once. V and J are TRBV19 and TRBJ1-2; D is perhaps TRBD1 (5 bases). V was cut by 6 bases and J by 0 bases, with 11 bases left in between. The CDR3 runs to 14 residues. Germline V gene sequence: CDR1 LNHDA, CDR2 SQIVND (reference sequence). The CDR3 loop reads CASRSTGANYGYTF. CDR3 nucleotides: TGTGCCAGTAGGAGTACGGGGGCTAACTATGGCTACACCTTC. The complete variable domain, with remaining parts taken from reference TRBV19 and TRBJ1-2, reads DGGITQSPKYLFRKEGQNVTLSCEQNLNHDAMYWYRQDPGQGLRLIYYSQIVNDFQKGDIAEGYSVSREKKESFPLTVTSAQKNPTAFYLCASRSTGANYGYTFGSGTRLTVV.

In its sample, this clone was seen once. The CDR3 here is CASSSVAGGLFSYNEQFF. The CDR3 DNA reads TGCGCCAGCAGCTCTGTAGCGGGAGGGCTTTTCTCCTACAATGAGCAGTTCTTC. The chain combines TRBV5-1 with TRBJ2-1; 11 nucleotides agree with TRBD2. The CDR3 extends over 18 amino acids. Germline trimming cut 3 bases from V and 0 bases from J; bases unmatched to any gene: 8. The germline V gene encodes CDR1 SGHRS and CDR2 YFSETQ.

For the CDR3, the DNA is TGTGCCATCAGTGAGTCGATGGCGGGGACTAGCACAGATACGCAGTATTTT. Translating it yields CAISESMAGTSTDTQYF. V is TRBV10-3 and J is TRBJ2-3; the D gene is possibly TRBD2 (6 bases). Germline V gives CDR1 ENHRY, CDR2 SYGVKD. The CDR3 is made up of 17 amino acids. The V end was cut by 0 bases, the J end by 0 bases, with 13 bases between.

The V and J genes are TRBV14 and TRBJ1-6, with D unclear. CDR3 length: 14 residues. The germline V gene encodes CDR1 SGHDN and CDR2 FVKESK. With 3 bases removed from V and 6 bases from J, the gap between germline ends came to 9 bases. CDR3 amino acids: CASSHGQFNSPLHF. The CDR3 DNA reads TGTGCCAGCAGCCATGGGCAGTTTAATTCACCCCTCCACTTT.

The chain is built from TRBV9 and TRBJ2-3; D is unresolved. V was clipped by 0 bases and J by 8 bases, with 10 bases between them. CDR1 is SGDLS and CDR2 is YYNGEE in the germline V gene. The CDR3 covers 13 residues. The CDR3 coding sequence is TGTGCCAGCAGCGTAGACAGTTTGGGTACGCAGTATTTT. Its protein product is CASSVDSLGTQYF.

The chain links TRBV7-9 to TRBJ2-7; 11 bases align to TRBD1. CDR3 length: 16 residues. Germline CDR1 SEHNR, CDR2 FQNEAQ (reference sequence). Unmatched junction bases numbered 9, after V lost 5 bases and J lost 3 bases. The CDR3 nucleotides are TGTGCCAGCAGCCATAGGAAGGGACAGGGGGTCTACGAGCAGTACTTC. Amino acid sequence: CASSHRKGQGVYEQYF.

The chain joins TRBV2 to TRBJ1-3; a possible D gene is TRBD1 (5 bases). The CDR3 runs to 15 residues. V was pared by 6 bases and J by 2 bases, with 14 bases between. The germline V gene has CDR1 SNHLY and CDR2 FYNNEI. The CDR3 region is CASRWGGDAGNTIYF. Here the CDR3 DNA reads TGTGCCAGCAGGTGGGGGGGAGACGCTGGAAACACCATATATTTT.

The V gene is TRBV5-1, the J gene TRBJ2-1; tentatively, D is TRBD2 (6 bases). The ends were cut back, 1 base at V and 2 bases at J, with 10 bases in the middle. The CDR3 covers 15 residues. Looked up from germline, CDR1 is SGHRS and CDR2 is YFSETQ. The CDR3 sequence is CASSLSAGTYNEQFF. Written as DNA, the CDR3 is TGCGCCAGCAGCTTGAGCGCGGGAACCTACAATGAGCAGTTCTTC. The entire variable domain, with the rest obtained from reference TRBV5-1 and TRBJ2-1, is as follows: KAGVTQTPRYLIKTRGQQVTLSCSPISGHRSVSWYQQTPGQGLQFLFEYFSETQRNKGNFPGRFSGRQFSNSRSEMNVSTLELGDSALYLCASSLSAGTYNEQFFGPGTRLTVL.

The chain links TRBV13 to TRBJ2-7, with 11 bases lining up with TRBD1. In germline, CDR1 is PRHDT, CDR2 FYEKMQ (reference sequence). V lost 4 bases, J lost 6 bases, and 11 bases stayed unmatched. This CDR3 comprises 16 residues. CDR3 region: CASSYRPGQGAGEQYF. Written as DNA, the CDR3 is TGTGCCAGCAGCTATCGGCCCGGACAGGGGGCAGGCGAGCAGTACTTC.

The chain recombines TRBV19 with TRBJ1-5, with D tentatively TRBD1 (5 bases). The CDR3 runs to 11 residues. Germline CDR1 and CDR2: LNHDA and SQIVND (reference sequence). Trimming cost V 8 bases and J 7 bases, with 9 bases left between them. This CDR3 is CASGRVQPQHF. As DNA, the CDR3 is TGTGCCAGTGGCAGGGTGCAGCCCCAGCATTTT.

The J gene is TRBJ2-7, the V gene TRBV7-8; 9 bases are a match to TRBD1. Per germline, CDR1 SGHVS and CDR2 FQNEAQ. Germline trimming cut 5 bases from V and 3 bases from J; bases unmatched to any gene: 5. The CDR3 contains 14 residues. In DNA, the CDR3 is TGTGCCAGCAGCCTACAGGGGGCGGTCTACGAGCAGTACTTC. This translates into CASSLQGAVYEQYF.

The rearrangement links TRBV28 to TRBJ1-4, with unresolved D. From germline, CDR1 is MDHEN and CDR2 SYDVKM. V lost 6 bases and J 6 bases, leaving 11 bases between the germline ends. This CDR3 is built from 13 residues. The CDR3 here is CASSRLTYEKLFF. CDR3 in DNA: TGTGCCAGCAGCCGCCTAACCTATGAAAAACTGTTTTTT.

As regards this clone: A much larger clone differs from this one at a single base, so this may be a read error. The chain employs TRBV5-1 and TRBJ2-7; D unresolved. The length of the CDR3 is 11 residues. The V gene's germline CDR1 is SGHRS and CDR2 YFSETQ. V was shortened by 3 bases and J by 2 bases, with 3 bases between the two germline ends. The CDR3 region is CASSSTYEQYF. The CDR3 DNA reads TGCGCCAGCAGCTCCACCTACGAGCAGTACTTC.

The chain combines TRBV7-6 with TRBJ2-5, with 10 bases that match TRBD1. The CDR3 loop spans 15 amino acids. V lost 1 base to trimming and J lost 4 bases; unmatched junction nucleotides: 3. Germline V gene data show CDR1 as SGHVS and CDR2 as FNYEAQ. The CDR3 region is CASSLGQGALETQYF. CDR3 bases: TGTGCCAGCAGCTTAGGACAGGGGGCTTTAGAGACCCAGTACTTC.

The chain has TRBV2 and TRBJ2-1; 7 bases are a match to TRBD1. This CDR3 is 13 amino acids long. V lost 6 bases to trimming and J lost 5 bases; unmatched junction nucleotides: 4. Germline CDR1 is SNHLY and CDR2 is FYNNEI. CDR3 region: CASRQGWDNEQFF. CDR3 DNA: TGTGCCAGCAGACAGGGGTGGGACAATGAGCAGTTCTTC.

The V gene is TRBV5-4, the J gene TRBJ2-3, with TRBD2 matching over 9 bases. The junction had 10 bases not matched to a gene; V was cut back by 9 bases and J by 5 bases. The CDR3 contains 14 residues. In germline, CDR1 is SGHNT, CDR2 YYREEE (reference sequence). The CDR3 bases are TGTGCCACCCAAGGGGCGGGGGGGAGAGATACGCAGTATTTT. Translated, it gives CATQGAGGRDTQYF.

In DNA, the CDR3 is TGTGCCAGCAGCGCATACGGACAGGGGGAGACCCAGTACTTC. Its protein is CASSAYGQGETQYF. The chain couples TRBV2 to TRBJ2-5, with 9 nucleotides matching TRBD1. The length of the CDR3 is 14 residues. The V and J ends lost 6 bases and 5 bases, in that order; junction bases with no gene match: 7. Germline V gene lookup returns CDR1 SNHLY and CDR2 FYNNEI.

The chain employs TRBV2 and TRBJ2-5; 9 bases fit TRBD1. This CDR3 contains 14 residues. Trimming took 6 bases from V and 4 from J; bases not matched to a gene: 6. The germline V gene has CDR1 SNHLY and CDR2 FYNNEI. The CDR3 is CASRGTGSIETQYF. The CDR3 DNA follows: TGTGCCAGCAGAGGGACAGGGTCAATAGAGACCCAGTACTTC. Based on the CDR3 plus reference TRBV2 and TRBJ2-5, the full variable domain is EPEVTQTPSHQVTQMGQEVILRCVPISNHLYFYWYRQILGQKVEFLVSFYNNEISEKSEIFDDQFSVERPDGSNFTLKIRSTKLEDSAMYFCASRGTGSIETQYFGPGTRLLVL.

The chain uses TRBV7-2 and TRBJ2-7; a weak D match, TRBD2 (6 bases). The CDR3 covers 16 residues. Germline V gene lookup returns CDR1 SGHTA and CDR2 FQGNSA. V lost 2 bases and J 1 base, leaving 15 bases between the germline ends. CDR3 sequence reads: CASSLIRGRPSYEQYF. In DNA, the CDR3 is TGTGCCAGCAGCTTAATTAGAGGGAGGCCATCCTACGAGCAGTACTTC.

Comments on this clone: At one boundary the junction diverges from the germline segment, which might be a read error. V gene TRBV7-7 combines with J gene TRBJ2-5, with D possibly being TRBD1 (5 bases). The germline V gene has CDR1 SSHAT and CDR2 FNYEAQ (reference sequence). This CDR3 is built from 13 residues. CDR3 sequence reads: CASSHDSQGTQYF. DNA for the CDR3: TGTGCTAGCAGCCATGACAGCCAAGGAACCCAGTACTTC. The full variable domain, in which reference TRBV7-7 and TRBJ2-5 provide the parts outside the CDR3, is GAGVSQSPRYKVTKRGQDVTLRCDPISSHATLYWYQQALGQGPEFLTYFNYEAQPDKSGLPSDRFSAERPEGSISTLTIQRTEQRDSAMYRCASSHDSQGTQYFGPGTRLLVL.

This clone occurred a few times. The rearrangement links TRBV19 to TRBJ1-4, with 10 bases fitting TRBD1. The germline V gene encodes CDR1 LNHDA and CDR2 SQIVND (reference sequence). The CDR3 totals 13 residues. V dropped 7 bases and J dropped 7; count of bases not matched to a gene: 3. CDR3: CASIDRGLEKLFF. Here the CDR3 DNA reads TGTGCCAGTATCGACAGGGGGCTTGAAAAACTGTTTTTT.

The chain employs TRBV25-1 and TRBJ1-6, with 9 positions matching TRBD1. There are 16 residues in the CDR3. Trimming cost V 3 bases and J 9 bases; bases outside gene matches: 9. Germline CDR1 reads MGHDK; CDR2 reads SYGVNS. The CDR3 protein is CASSDPGQGGFSPLHF. As DNA, the CDR3 is TGTGCCAGCAGTGATCCGGGACAGGGAGGGTTTTCACCCCTCCACTTT.

The chain couples TRBV5-1 to TRBJ2-3; TRBD1 matches at 8 bases. Germline-derived CDR1 and CDR2 are SGHRS and YFSETQ. Losses at the gene ends were 5 bases for V and 1 base for J; bases not matched to a gene: 0. The CDR3 contains 13 residues. CDR3 region: CASRTGGTDTQYF. CDR3 nucleotides: TGCGCCAGCAGGACAGGGGGCACAGATACGCAGTATTTT.

This sequence joins TRBV13 and TRBJ1-1, with a weak D call TRBD1 (6 bases). The CDR3 has 14 residues. Germline V gene sequence: CDR1 PRHDT, CDR2 FYEKMQ (reference sequence). V gave up 1 base and J gave up 5 bases, with 11 bases separating them. The CDR3 bases are TGTGCCAGCAGCTTAGAGGACAGAAGGACTGAAGCTTTCTTT. Its translation: CASSLEDRRTEAFF.

The V call is TRBV10-1, the J call TRBJ2-7; 7 positions match TRBD2. J gave up 2 bases and V 6 bases, and 7 bases lay outside the gene matches. The germline V gene has CDR1 WNHNN and CDR2 SYGVQD (reference sequence). The CDR3 is 14 residues long. CDR3 nucleotides: TGCGCCAGCAGCCCCGGGGCGGGGGCCTACGAGCAGTACTTC. Its protein is CASSPGAGAYEQYF.

This clone was observed a handful of times. The gene calls are TRBV11-2 and TRBJ1-3; TRBD1 might be the D (6 bases). The V gene's germline CDR1 is SGHAT and CDR2 FQNNGV. V lost 5 bases and J lost 1, with 15 bases in between. The CDR3 consists of 16 residues. The chain's CDR3 is CASSPGHLFSGNTIYF. The CDR3 DNA sequence: TGTGCCAGCAGCCCGGGACATCTATTTTCTGGAAACACCATATATTTT.

The V and J genes are TRBV11-2 and TRBJ2-5, with D maybe TRBD2 (6 bases). V was clipped by 10 bases and J by 0 bases, with 24 bases between them. Germline V gene lookup returns CDR1 SGHAT and CDR2 FQNNGV. This CDR3 has 17 residues. The CDR3 protein is CATESYWGVGDQETQYF. CDR3 DNA: TGTGCCACTGAGTCTTATTGGGGGGTCGGGGACCAAGAGACCCAGTACTTC.

This rearrangement joins TRBV15 to TRBJ2-3; 10 bases are a match to TRBD1. The CDR3 length is 17 residues. V lost 0 bases and J lost 1; bases outside the gene matches: 4. Per germline, CDR1 LNHNV and CDR2 YYDKDF (reference sequence). DNA for the CDR3: TGTGCCACCAGCAGAGATCCCGGGACAGGGGGCACAGATACGCAGTATTTT. Translating it yields CATSRDPGTGGTDTQYF.

The chain couples TRBV7-2 to TRBJ2-2; maybe TRBD2 (5 bases). Trimming pared 3 bases from V and 7 bases from J, leaving 9 bases between. The germline gives CDR1 SGHTA, CDR2 FQGNSA. The CDR3 has 13 amino acids. Written as DNA, the CDR3 is TGTGCCAGCAGCTTTTTGGAGGTCGGGGAGCTGTTTTTT. Its protein is CASSFLEVGELFF.